The 32 T cell receptor beta chains given below trace back to one sample, sequenced in a study of cytomegalovirus exposure and HLA in healthy donors. The PCR was carried out with 60 Vbeta primers and 13 Jbeta primers. TCRdb's table, derived via immunoSEQ multiplex PCR, lists solely in-frame clones and lacks some. The sample includes 130,000 to 150,000 clones, 75% to 80% of them seen just once. Material for sequencing was PBMCs. Receptor source: a woman between 25 and 40 years old in good health and CMV-seronegative.

The J gene is TRBJ1-1, the V gene TRBV29-1; D is unresolved. Germline CDR1 and CDR2: SQVTM and ANQGSEA. V gave up 7 bases and J gave up 0 bases, with 12 bases separating them. The CDR3 is 13 amino acids. The CDR3 sequence is CSAQAGLNTEAFF. Written as DNA, the CDR3 is TGCAGCGCCCAGGCGGGGTTGAACACTGAAGCTTTCTTT.

The chain uses TRBV10-2 and TRBJ2-5, with TRBD2 identical over 9 bases. From germline, CDR1 is WSHSY and CDR2 SAAADI. This CDR3 is 17 amino acids long. V was clipped by 7 bases and J by 2 bases; unmatched bases: 14. CDR3: CASTTSGPQVTQETQYF. CDR3 sequence (DNA): TGCGCCAGCACCACTAGCGGGCCTCAAGTTACGCAAGAGACCCAGTACTTC.

CDR3 sequence: CASSLSNQPQHF. CDR3 nucleotides: TGTGCCAGCAGCCTGTCTAATCAGCCCCAGCATTTT. This rearrangement joins TRBV4-2 to TRBJ1-5; D gene uncertain. The CDR3 extends over 12 amino acids. V was cut by 4 bases and J by 4 bases, with 5 bases left in between. Germline CDR1 reads LGHNA; CDR2 reads YNFKEQ.

By frequency in the sample, this clone is medium-sized. The chain employs TRBV5-1 and TRBJ2-1, with 7 bases identical to TRBD1. This CDR3 is 15 amino acids long. From germline, CDR1 is SGHRS and CDR2 YFSETQ. Unmatched junction bases numbered 7, after V lost 4 bases and J lost 3 bases. CDR3 DNA sequence: TGCGCCAGCAGCATCGGGACAGAATACTACAATGAGCAGTTCTTC. Translating gives CASSIGTEYYNEQFF. The full variable domain, in which reference TRBV5-1 and TRBJ2-1 provide the parts outside the CDR3, is KAGVTQTPRYLIKTRGQQVTLSCSPISGHRSVSWYQQTPGQGLQFLFEYFSETQRNKGNFPGRFSGRQFSNSRSEMNVSTLELGDSALYLCASSIGTEYYNEQFFGPGTRLTVL.

V is TRBV4-1 and J is TRBJ1-1, with TRBD1 matching over 7 bases. The ends lost 3 bases at V and 3 bases at J; junction bases unmatched: 7. The CDR3 contains 15 residues. Looked up from germline, CDR1 is MGHRA and CDR2 is YSYEKL. Here the CDR3 DNA reads TGCGCCAGCAGCCAGGTGGAGGGGGCGTACACTGAAGCTTTCTTT. Translating it yields CASSQVEGAYTEAFF.

V gene TRBV30 combines with J gene TRBJ1-2; 11 bases are a match to TRBD1. Germline V gene data show CDR1 as GTSNPN and CDR2 as SVGIG (reference sequence). CDR3 size: 15 residues. Trimming took 0 bases from V and 6 from J; bases not matched to a gene: 6. Written as DNA, the CDR3 is TGTGCCTGGAGTGTAGAGGAGGGACAGGGGGATGGCTACACCTTC. Translated, it gives CAWSVEEGQGDGYTF.

The chain has TRBV5-5 and TRBJ1-4, with D possibly TRBD1 on 6 matching bases. The CDR3 consists of 16 residues. Germline CDR1 and CDR2: SGHKS and YYEKEE (reference sequence). V gave up 4 bases and J gave up 5 bases, with 18 bases separating them. CDR3 DNA: TGTGCCAGCAGCCCACTATACAGGGACCTAAATGAAAAACTGTTTTTT. It codes for CASSPLYRDLNEKLFF.

This clone has a handful of counts. This rearrangement joins TRBV28 to TRBJ1-2; 7 nucleotides align to TRBD1. Per the germline V gene, CDR1 is MDHEN and CDR2 is SYDVKM. The CDR3 runs 12 residues. The junction had 6 bases not matched to a gene; V was cut back by 8 bases and J by 6 bases. DNA for the CDR3: TGTGCCAGCTATGACAGGGCTCATGGCTACACCTTC. Encoded protein: CASYDRAHGYTF.

This chain uses TRBV5-8 with TRBJ1-3, with D possibly matching TRBD1 (5 bases). The germline V and J ends were trimmed by 6 bases and 3 bases, with 10 bases remaining between them. The CDR3 is made up of 13 amino acids. CDR1 is SGHTS, CDR2 YDEGEE, per germline. CDR3 sequence reads: CASKWGLGNTIYF. The CDR3 coding sequence is TGTGCCAGCAAATGGGGCCTTGGAAACACCATATATTTT.

The chain carries TRBV4-1 and TRBJ1-6; D possibly corresponds to TRBD1 (6 bases). The CDR3 covers 17 residues. Germline CDR1 is MGHRA and CDR2 is YSYEKL. V was pared by 2 bases and J by 9 bases, with 20 bases between. CDR3 nucleotides: TGCGCCAGCAGCCAAAGGCGGACAGTCATCCGGGGTTCACCCCTCCACTTT. It specifies CASSQRRTVIRGSPLHF.

J is TRBJ2-7 and V is TRBV28; the match to TRBD2 covers 8 bases. Germline V CDR1 and CDR2: MDHEN, SYDVKM. V was pared by 6 bases and J by 0 bases, with 1 base of the junction left unmatched. The CDR3 loop spans 13 amino acids. For the CDR3, the DNA is TGTGCCAGCAGACTAGCGGTCTCCTACGAGCAGTACTTC. As protein: CASRLAVSYEQYF.

V and J are TRBV4-1 and TRBJ2-7; a possible D gene is TRBD1 (6 bases). V was cut by 4 bases and J by 1 base, with 14 bases left in between. Germline loops: CDR1 MGHRA, CDR2 YSYEKL. CDR3 length equals 15 residues. The CDR3 DNA reads as TGCGCCAGCAGCCTCAGCTGGGACATTTCCTACGAGCAGTACTTC. As protein: CASSLSWDISYEQYF.

The chain uses TRBV6-1 and TRBJ1-6; D unclear. With 2 bases removed from V and 5 bases from J, the gap between germline ends came to 7 bases. The CDR3 loop spans 14 amino acids. Germline CDR1 and CDR2: MNHNS and SASEGT. Here the CDR3 DNA reads TGTGCCAGCAGTGAACTAAACCATAATTCACCCCTCCACTTT. Protein: CASSELNHNSPLHF.

Of note for this clone: The sample has other DNA sequences that encode this CDR3 too. The V call is TRBV9, the J call TRBJ2-2; 7 nucleotides match TRBD1. The CDR3 is 15 amino acids. With 2 bases clipped from V and 0 bases from J, the junction kept 1 base outside the gene matches. Germline assignment: CDR1 SGDLS and CDR2 YYNGEE. The CDR3 DNA reads TGTGCCAGCAGCGTTACAGGGGCGAACACCGGGGAGCTGTTTTTT. Its translation is CASSVTGANTGELFF.

V and J are TRBV29-1 and TRBJ2-7, with 7 bases that match TRBD2. The CDR3 totals 13 residues. The germline V gene has CDR1 SQVTM and CDR2 ANQGSEA. V shed 6 bases, J shed 3 bases, and the junction held 8 bases outside the gene matches. DNA of the CDR3: TGCAGCGTCGTTGGGAGGGGCCTCTACGAGCAGTACTTC. Protein sequence: CSVVGRGLYEQYF.

This chain uses TRBV11-2 with TRBJ2-3, with D possibly being TRBD2 (6 bases). The V end was cut by 1 base, the J end by 6 bases, with 20 bases between. Germline loops: CDR1 SGHAT, CDR2 FQNNGV. The CDR3 extends over 17 amino acids. The CDR3 DNA reads as TGTGCCAGCAGCTTAGTAACGGGACTCTCATTGGTCGATACGCAGTATTTT. As protein: CASSLVTGLSLVDTQYF.

V and J are TRBV5-1 and TRBJ1-1, with D possibly matching TRBD1 (5 bases). This CDR3 spans 13 amino acids. V lost 0 bases to trimming and J lost 11 bases, with 14 bases between them. Per the germline V gene, CDR1 is SGHRS and CDR2 is YFSETQ. In nucleotides, the CDR3 is TGCGCCAGCAGCTTGGTCGTCGACAGTTGGGCTTTCTTT. Encoded protein: CASSLVVDSWAFF.

The J gene is TRBJ2-3, the V gene TRBV9; the match to TRBD2 covers 9 bases. Trimming at V came to 4 bases and at J to 0 bases, leaving 6 bases not matched to a gene. This CDR3 is built from 16 residues. CDR1 is SGDLS and CDR2 is YYNGEE in the germline V gene. CDR3 protein: CASSPTSGTSTDTQYF. In nucleotides, the CDR3 is TGTGCCAGCAGCCCGACTAGCGGAACTAGCACAGATACGCAGTATTTT.

The chain couples TRBV6-6 to TRBJ2-7, with TRBD1 matching 7 bases. Germline CDR1 and CDR2: MNHNY and SVGAGI (reference sequence). The CDR3 totals 16 residues. Trimming took 7 bases from V and 4 from J; bases not matched to a gene: 16. CDR3 sequence (DNA): TGTGCCAGCACCAACCCCCAGGGGGAGACCGAATACGAGCAGTACTTC. Translated: CASTNPQGETEYEQYF.

V and J are TRBV6-5 and TRBJ1-1; D uncertain. Germline CDR1 and CDR2: MNHEY and SVGAGI. Trimming took 5 bases from V and 5 from J, leaving 9 bases between them. CDR3 length equals 12 residues. The CDR3 coding sequence is TGTGCCAGCAGTCGGGGTTTTACTGAAGCTTTCTTT. Its translation: CASSRGFTEAFF.

The chain links TRBV18 to TRBJ2-3; 11 bases line up with TRBD2. The CDR3 covers 16 residues. Germline V gene data show CDR1 as KGHSH and CDR2 as LQKENI. V lost 9 bases to trimming and J lost 1 base; unmatched junction nucleotides: 9. The CDR3 nucleotides are TGTGCCAGTACACCACCGGGACTAGCGGGCACAGATACGCAGTATTTT. Amino acid sequence: CASTPPGLAGTDTQYF. Full variable domain (outside the CDR3, taken from reference TRBV18 and TRBJ2-3): NAGVMQNPRHLVRRRGQEARLRCSPMKGHSHVYWYRQLPEEGLKFMVYLQKENIIDESGMPKERFSAEFPKEGPSILRIQQVVRGDSAAYFCASTPPGLAGTDTQYFGPGTRLTVL.

The chain combines TRBV2 with TRBJ1-1; D unresolved. Germline loops: CDR1 SNHLY, CDR2 FYNNEI. The length of the CDR3 is 17 residues. V gave up 3 bases and J gave up 0 bases, with 17 bases separating them. The CDR3 coding sequence is TGTGCCAGCAGTGACCCCACCTTGACTAGCATGAACACTGAAGCTTTCTTT. This encodes CASSDPTLTSMNTEAFF.

The rearrangement joins TRBV19 to TRBJ2-5; 7 nucleotides agree with TRBD1. After removal of 4 bases from V and 1 base from J, the junction contained 6 bases not matched to a gene. CDR1 is LNHDA and CDR2 is SQIVND in the germline V gene (reference sequence). This CDR3 comprises 15 residues. CDR3 protein: CASSRGTDLQETQYF. Here the CDR3 DNA reads TGTGCCAGTAGTAGAGGGACAGATCTCCAAGAGACCCAGTACTTC.

The genes are TRBV28 and TRBJ1-2; 7 bases map to TRBD1. Germline V gene sequence: CDR1 MDHEN, CDR2 SYDVKM. The CDR3 has 15 amino acids. Trimming removed 8 bases from V and 8 bases from J; junction bases left unmatched: 17. CDR3 nucleotide sequence: TGTGCCAGCTTGTACTCCGACAGGGAGGCGGGCGGCTACACCTTC. This sequence encodes CASLYSDREAGGYTF.

The chain couples TRBV5-1 to TRBJ2-5; a possible D gene is TRBD2 (6 bases). Per germline, CDR1 SGHRS and CDR2 YFSETQ. Trimming took off 1 base at V and 5 bases at J, with 15 bases between the two ends. CDR3 length equals 15 residues. The CDR3 nucleotides read TGCGCCAGCAGCTTGACGGAACGCGGGGTGGAGACCCAGTACTTC. Translated, it gives CASSLTERGVETQYF.

Notes on this clone: Relative to the germline gene, one junction end is altered; a read error may explain this. V and J are TRBV4-1 and TRBJ1-1; the D gene is possibly TRBD1 (6 bases). From germline, CDR1 is MGHRA and CDR2 YSYEKL. The CDR3 spans 13 residues. The CDR3 coding sequence is TGCGCCAGCAGCCAAGCCGGGACATCTGAGGCTTTCTTT. Protein: CASSQAGTSEAFF.

The chain links TRBV4-1 to TRBJ2-1; a possible D gene is TRBD1 (5 bases). Trimming stripped 0 bases from V and 8 bases from J, with 17 bases between. Germline V gene sequence: CDR1 MGHRA, CDR2 YSYEKL. The CDR3 has 16 amino acids. DNA for the CDR3: TGCGCCAGCAGCCAAGAATCGGTGGGGCAAAGCGATGAGCAGTTCTTC. It codes for CASSQESVGQSDEQFF.

This clone appeared a single time. The chain is built from TRBV7-3 and TRBJ2-5; a weak D match, TRBD1 (5 bases). The V gene's germline CDR1 is SGHTA and CDR2 FQGTGA. V was pared by 5 bases and J by 5 bases, with 15 bases between. This CDR3 contains 14 residues. The CDR3: CASSPAGRVETQYF. CDR3 coding DNA: TGTGCCAGCAGCCCAGCAGGGCGTGTCGAGACCCAGTACTTC.

The chain combines TRBV5-1 with TRBJ1-1; D gene unclear. CDR1 and CDR2 (germline): SGHRS, YFSETQ. The CDR3 has 14 residues. V was clipped by 1 base and J by 5 bases, with 12 bases between them. The CDR3: CASSLSDPGTEAFF. The DNA of the CDR3 is TGCGCCAGCAGCTTGTCGGACCCGGGGACTGAAGCTTTCTTT.

This chain connects TRBV15 to TRBJ2-3, with a possible D match to TRBD1 (6 bases). The germline CDR1 and CDR2 sequences are LNHNV and YYDKDF (reference sequence). With 5 bases removed from V and 5 bases from J, the gap between germline ends came to 20 bases. This CDR3 has 16 amino acids. CDR3 sequence reads: CATSRRTASSLDTQYF. The CDR3 DNA reads as TGTGCCACCAGCCGAAGGACAGCAAGCTCATTAGATACGCAGTATTTT.

The chain links TRBV5-6 to TRBJ1-1; D not resolved. This CDR3 contains 14 residues. The V end lost 0 bases, the J end lost 3 bases, and 9 bases lay between the germline ends. Germline CDR1 and CDR2: SGHDT and YYEEEE. Here the CDR3 reads CASSLVQQHTEAFF. CDR3 DNA: TGTGCCAGCAGCTTGGTACAGCAGCACACTGAAGCTTTCTTT.

The V gene is TRBV5-4, the J gene TRBJ2-3; unclear D gene. The CDR3 contains 13 residues. Germline CDR1 reads SGHNT; CDR2 reads YYREEE (reference sequence). With 2 bases removed from V and 0 bases from J, the gap between germline ends came to 4 bases. The CDR3 coding sequence is TGTGCCAGCAGCTTCCCTAGCACAGATACGCAGTATTTT. Translated, it gives CASSFPSTDTQYF.